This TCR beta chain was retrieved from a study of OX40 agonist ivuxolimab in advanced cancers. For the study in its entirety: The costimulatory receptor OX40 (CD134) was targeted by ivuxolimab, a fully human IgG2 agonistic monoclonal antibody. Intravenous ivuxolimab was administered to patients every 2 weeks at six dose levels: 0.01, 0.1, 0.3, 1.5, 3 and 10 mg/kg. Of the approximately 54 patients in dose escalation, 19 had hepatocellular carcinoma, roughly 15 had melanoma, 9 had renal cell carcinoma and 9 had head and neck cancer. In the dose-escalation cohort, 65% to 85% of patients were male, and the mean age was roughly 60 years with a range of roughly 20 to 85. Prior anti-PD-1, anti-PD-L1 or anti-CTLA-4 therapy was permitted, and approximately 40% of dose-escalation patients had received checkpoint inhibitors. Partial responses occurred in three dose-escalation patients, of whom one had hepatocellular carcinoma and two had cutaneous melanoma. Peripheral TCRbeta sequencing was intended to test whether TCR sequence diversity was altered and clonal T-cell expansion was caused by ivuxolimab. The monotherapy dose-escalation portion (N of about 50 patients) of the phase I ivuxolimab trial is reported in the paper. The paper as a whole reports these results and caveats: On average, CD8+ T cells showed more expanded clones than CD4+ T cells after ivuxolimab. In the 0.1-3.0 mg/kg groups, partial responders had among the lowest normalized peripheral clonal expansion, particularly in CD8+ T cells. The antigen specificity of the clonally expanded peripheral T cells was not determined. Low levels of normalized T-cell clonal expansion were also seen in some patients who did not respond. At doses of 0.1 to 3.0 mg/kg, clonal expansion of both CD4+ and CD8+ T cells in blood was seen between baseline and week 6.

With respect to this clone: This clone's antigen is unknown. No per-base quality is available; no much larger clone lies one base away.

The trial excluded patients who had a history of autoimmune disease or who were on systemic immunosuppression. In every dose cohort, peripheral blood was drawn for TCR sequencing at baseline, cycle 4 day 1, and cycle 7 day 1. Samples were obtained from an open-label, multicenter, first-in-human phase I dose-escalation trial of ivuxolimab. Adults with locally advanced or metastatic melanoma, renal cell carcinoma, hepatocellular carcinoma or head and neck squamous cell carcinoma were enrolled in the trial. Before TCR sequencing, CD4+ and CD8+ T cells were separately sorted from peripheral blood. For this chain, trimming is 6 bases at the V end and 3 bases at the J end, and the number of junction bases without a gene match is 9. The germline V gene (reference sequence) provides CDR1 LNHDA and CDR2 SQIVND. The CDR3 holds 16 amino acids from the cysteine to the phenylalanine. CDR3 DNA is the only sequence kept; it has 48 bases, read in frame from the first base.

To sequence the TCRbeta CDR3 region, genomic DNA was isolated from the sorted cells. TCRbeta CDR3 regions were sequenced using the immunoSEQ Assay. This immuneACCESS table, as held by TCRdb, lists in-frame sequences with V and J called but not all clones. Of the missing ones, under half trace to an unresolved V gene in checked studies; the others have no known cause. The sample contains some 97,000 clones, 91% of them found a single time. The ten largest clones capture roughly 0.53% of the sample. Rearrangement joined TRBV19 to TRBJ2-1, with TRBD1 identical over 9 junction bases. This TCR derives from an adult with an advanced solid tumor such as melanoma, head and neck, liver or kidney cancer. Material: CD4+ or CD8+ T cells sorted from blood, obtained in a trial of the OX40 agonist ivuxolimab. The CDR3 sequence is CASRTGTGKIYNEQFF. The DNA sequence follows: TGTGCCAGTAGGACCGGGACAGGGAAGATCTACAATGAGCAGTTCTTC.